The present T cell receptor beta chain was sequenced within a study of cytomegalovirus exposure and HLA in healthy donors. This CDR3 contains 15 residues. PCR involved 60 Vbeta and 13 Jbeta primers. Sequencing was performed with immunoSEQ multiplex PCR; in TCRdb, only in-frame clones are kept and a portion is missing. The sample has about 160,000 clones; around 68% are singletons. Sequenced: PBMCs. The sequence came from a woman in her thirties or forties in good health and CMV-seropositive. The genes are TRBV21-1 and TRBJ1-2. TRBV21-1 is a pseudogene locus. Written as DNA, the CDR3 is TGTGCCAGCAGCCAGACCAGGGAGGGGAACTATGGCTACACCTTC. This gives the protein CASSQTREGNYGYTF.